This entry lists 28 T cell receptor beta chains sequenced from one sample in a study of shared clonotypes between healthy human individuals. This table comes from immunoSEQ multiplex PCR, and its TCRdb copy is limited to in-frame clones, with some not included. Of around 2,000,000 clones in the sample, roughly 94% were seen once. Naive CD8 cells were CD45RO-negative, positively selected for CCR7, excluding terminally differentiated effector memory CD45RA+ cells. Sequencing was done on a sample of naive CD8+ T cells sorted from blood. These receptors all come from a man aged 18 to 35 in good health.

The rearrangement uses TRBV19 and TRBJ2-5; TRBD2 aligns across 7 bases. The germline V gene encodes CDR1 LNHDA and CDR2 SQIVND (reference sequence). This CDR3 spans 16 amino acids. V gave up 4 bases and J gave up 5 bases; unmatched junction bases: 13. CDR3 loop: CASSTSGREDGETQYF. The CDR3 coding sequence is TGTGCCAGTAGTACTTCGGGTCGGGAGGACGGGGAGACCCAGTACTTC.

To note about this clone: This specimen includes other DNA sequences encoding the same CDR3. This chain links TRBV5-6 with TRBJ1-5; D uncertain. Germline CDR1 SGHDT, CDR2 YYEEEE. Trimming pared 2 bases from V and 5 bases from J, leaving 8 bases between. CDR3 length: 13 amino acids. CDR3 nucleotides: TGTGCCAGCAGCTTAGGAGGTTATCAGCCCCAGCATTTT. This gives the protein CASSLGGYQPQHF.

The chain combines TRBV5-6 with TRBJ1-1; TRBD1 is a possible D gene (6 bases). V lost 3 bases and J 4 bases, leaving 13 bases between the germline ends. The CDR3 spans 14 residues. Germline V gene lookup returns CDR1 SGHDT and CDR2 YYEEEE. The CDR3 sequence is CASSSQTGFTEAFF. The CDR3 DNA is TGTGCCAGCAGCTCCCAAACAGGGTTCACTGAAGCTTTCTTT.

The chain links TRBV19 to TRBJ1-2; unclear D gene. The CDR3 length is 14 residues. In germline, CDR1 is LNHDA, CDR2 SQIVND (reference sequence). V lost 7 bases to trimming and J lost 3 bases, with 15 bases between them. Here the CDR3 DNA reads TGTGCCAGTAATCCTTGGACCGAGGACTATGGCTACACCTTC. Its protein product is CASNPWTEDYGYTF.

The table lists this clone with a count of one. The chain carries TRBV2 and TRBJ1-5; 7 positions agree with TRBD1. The germline CDR1 and CDR2 sequences are SNHLY and FYNNEI. J gave up 0 bases and V 2 bases, and 10 bases lay outside the gene matches. The CDR3 totals 18 residues. The CDR3 coding sequence is TGTGCCAGCAGTGAAAGGGACAGCCTCCCATATAGCAATCAGCCCCAGCATTTT. As protein: CASSERDSLPYSNQPQHF. The full variable domain, with the rest looked up from reference TRBV2 and TRBJ1-5, is EPEVTQTPSHQVTQMGQEVILRCVPISNHLYFYWYRQILGQKVEFLVSFYNNEISEKSEIFDDQFSVERPDGSNFTLKIRSTKLEDSAMYFCASSERDSLPYSNQPQHFGDGTRLSIL.

The rearrangement uses TRBV2 and TRBJ2-3; 10 bases agree with TRBD2. CDR3 size: 15 residues. Trimming took 6 bases from V and 5 from J; bases not matched to a gene: 8. Germline loops: CDR1 SNHLY, CDR2 FYNNEI. In DNA, the CDR3 is TGTGCCAGCAGGACATTAGCGGGGGGCGGAGATACGCAGTATTTT. This sequence encodes CASRTLAGGGDTQYF.

The genes are TRBV19 and TRBJ2-1; D is undetermined. From germline, CDR1 is LNHDA and CDR2 SQIVND (reference sequence). There are 14 residues in the CDR3. Trimming took 4 bases from V and 15 from J, leaving 22 bases between them. DNA for the CDR3: TGTGCCAGTAGTACCTCAGGTTGGGATTTTGGGCTGTTCTTC. It translates to CASSTSGWDFGLFF.

CDR3 sequence (DNA): TGTGCCTGGAGGGTGGGGGGCGCTTACAATGAGCAGTTCTTC. Translating gives CAWRVGGAYNEQFF. The chain couples TRBV30 to TRBJ2-1; TRBD1 or TRBD2 may be the D gene (6 bases each). V shed 3 bases and J shed 4 bases, with 13 bases lying between them. This CDR3 has 14 amino acids. Germline V gene lookup returns CDR1 GTSNPN and CDR2 SVGIG (reference sequence).

The J gene is TRBJ2-7, the V gene TRBV4-2, with TRBD2 as a possible D gene (5 bases). This CDR3 region has 14 residues. The V and J ends lost 1 base and 3 bases respectively, with 10 bases between them. Germline V gene lookup returns CDR1 LGHNA and CDR2 YNFKEQ. CDR3 coding DNA: TGTGCCAGCAGCCAAGGGGGAGAAGACTACGAGCAGTACTTC. Residues: CASSQGGEDYEQYF.

V is TRBV6-5 and J is TRBJ2-7; the D call may be TRBD1 or TRBD2 (5 bases each). Between the trimmed V and J ends, which lost 8 bases and 9 bases, there was a span of 17 bases. This CDR3 has 12 amino acids. Germline loops: CDR1 MNHEY, CDR2 SVGAGI. The CDR3 DNA is TGTGCCAGCGGGCCGAGGGGTTCGTGGCAGTACTTC. Translated: CASGPRGSWQYF.

In its sample, this clone was seen once. The chain has TRBV6-6 and TRBJ1-4; a weak D match, TRBD1 (5 bases). Germline V lookup: CDR1 MNHNY, CDR2 SVGAGI (reference sequence). This CDR3 is built from 15 residues. V lost 7 bases, J lost 0 bases, and 12 bases lay in between. CDR3 sequence: CASTLTVATNEKLFF. The CDR3 DNA sequence: TGTGCCAGCACTCTGACAGTAGCAACTAATGAAAAACTGTTTTTT.

The chain has TRBV21-1 and TRBJ1-5; the DNA was not compared with TRBD1, the D call given in the table. TRBV21-1 is tagged as a pseudogene. The CDR3 length is 13 residues. The CDR3 nucleotides are TGTGCCAGAAGGGTTCAGGGGGATCAGCCCCAGCATTTT. Protein product: CARRVQGDQPQHF.

The sample holds one count of this clone. The J gene is TRBJ2-7, the V gene TRBV6-6; maybe TRBD2 (6 bases). Trimming left V 2 bases short and J 3 bases short, with 8 bases between. Germline CDR1 reads MNHNY; CDR2 reads SVGAGI (reference sequence). CDR3 length equals 13 residues. The CDR3 loop is CASSYPGDYEQYF. In nucleotides, the CDR3 is TGTGCCAGCAGTTACCCGGGGGACTACGAGCAGTACTTC.

The chain joins TRBV6-5 to TRBJ1-6; the D is unclear. Germline CDR1 and CDR2: MNHEY and SVGAGI. CDR3 length: 14 residues. The germline V and J ends were trimmed by 0 bases and 9 bases, with 9 bases remaining between them. CDR3 protein: CASSYSDGGSPLHF. The DNA for the CDR3 is TGTGCCAGCAGTTACTCGGACGGCGGTTCACCCCTCCACTTT.

With regard to this clone: The same CDR3 can be traced to other DNA sequences in this sample. The chain has TRBV5-4 and TRBJ1-6, with D tentatively TRBD1 (5 bases). CDR1 is SGHNT, CDR2 YYREEE, per germline (reference sequence). The CDR3 is made up of 16 amino acids. Trimming removed 0 bases at V and 3 bases at J, with 10 bases between. CDR3 bases: TGTGCCAGCAGCTTGGGAGGTGACAGCTATAATTCACCCCTCCACTTT. This sequence encodes CASSLGGDSYNSPLHF.

The genes are TRBV2 and TRBJ1-4; no reliable D call. With 2 bases removed from V and 1 base from J, the gap between germline ends came to 14 bases. Per germline, CDR1 SNHLY and CDR2 FYNNEI. The CDR3 extends over 17 amino acids. CDR3 amino acids: CASSELSGVETNEKLFF. In DNA, the CDR3 is TGTGCCAGCAGTGAACTAAGCGGGGTAGAAACTAATGAAAAACTGTTTTTT.

The rearrangement uses TRBV2 and TRBJ1-5, with 12 positions matching TRBD1. The ends lost 3 bases at V and 5 bases at J; junction bases unmatched: 5. The CDR3 contains 16 residues. Looked up from germline, CDR1 is SNHLY and CDR2 is FYNNEI. CDR3 coding DNA: TGTGCCAGCAGTGATGGGACAGGGGGCGTCTATCAGCCCCAGCATTTT. Residues: CASSDGTGGVYQPQHF.

V is TRBV30 and J is TRBJ1-3; 9 bases line up with TRBD1. Germline CDR1 reads GTSNPN; CDR2 reads SVGIG (reference sequence). The ends lost 2 bases at V and 1 base at J; junction bases unmatched: 3. This CDR3 is built from 15 residues. CDR3 nucleotide sequence: TGTGCCTGGAGTCCAGGACAGGGGTCTGGAAACACCATATATTTT. Its protein product is CAWSPGQGSGNTIYF.

This sequence joins TRBV9 and TRBJ2-7; D call uncertain. This CDR3 contains 13 residues. Trimming took off 4 bases at V and 4 bases at J, with 12 bases between the two ends. Germline V gene lookup returns CDR1 SGDLS and CDR2 YYNGEE. CDR3 protein: CASSSGPQYEQYF. The CDR3 DNA reads TGTGCCAGCAGCTCCGGGCCGCAGTACGAGCAGTACTTC.

Concerning this clone itself: Other nucleotide sequences in the sample specify the same CDR3. The CDR3, as DNA: TGTGCCAGCAGCTTGTGGGGAGGCACAGATACGCAGTATTTT. Its protein is CASSLWGGTDTQYF. The rearrangement uses TRBV5-6 and TRBJ2-3; D is perhaps TRBD2 (5 bases). V dropped 1 base and J dropped 1 base, with 7 bases sitting between them. The CDR3 is made up of 14 amino acids. Germline lookup yields CDR1 SGHDT and CDR2 YYEEEE. Complete variable domain (other parts from reference TRBV5-6 and TRBJ2-3): DAGVTQSPTHLIKTRGQQVTLRCSPKSGHDTVSWYQQALGQGPQFIFQYYEEEERQRGNFPDRFSGHQFPNYSSELNVNALLLGDSALYLCASSLWGGTDTQYFGPGTRLTVL.

This clone has just one count. J is TRBJ2-7 and V is TRBV10-2, with 8 nucleotides matching TRBD1. This CDR3 contains 15 residues. The V gene end was trimmed by 6 bases and the J gene end by 3 bases; junction bases not matched to a gene: 10. Germline V gene data show CDR1 as WSHSY and CDR2 as SAAADI. The CDR3 region has the DNA TGCGCCAGCAGCACCTCAGACAGGGGACTCTACGAGCAGTACTTC. The encoded protein is CASSTSDRGLYEQYF.

V gene TRBV27 combines with J gene TRBJ2-7; 8 bases are a match to TRBD2. The CDR3 contains 14 residues. V lost 4 bases to trimming and J lost 3 bases; unmatched junction nucleotides: 5. Looked up from germline, CDR1 is MNHEY and CDR2 is SMNVEV (reference sequence). This CDR3 reads CASSYSSGFYEQYF. CDR3 bases: TGTGCCAGCAGTTATTCTAGCGGGTTCTACGAGCAGTACTTC.

This clone was observed a single time. V gene TRBV18 combines with J gene TRBJ2-7; D ambiguous. Germline assignment: CDR1 KGHSH and CDR2 LQKENI. The V end lost 3 bases, the J end lost 3 bases, and 9 bases lay between the germline ends. CDR3 size: 13 residues. Here the CDR3 DNA reads TGTGCCAGCTCACCGGGGTCGGGCTACGAGCAGTACTTC. Its protein is CASSPGSGYEQYF. The full variable domain, its missing parts supplied by reference TRBV18 and TRBJ2-7, is NAGVMQNPRHLVRRRGQEARLRCSPMKGHSHVYWYRQLPEEGLKFMVYLQKENIIDESGMPKERFSAEFPKEGPSILRIQQVVRGDSAAYFCASSPGSGYEQYFGPGTRLTVT.

The chain links TRBV19 to TRBJ1-2; the D is unclear. Germline CDR1 and CDR2: LNHDA and SQIVND (reference sequence). This CDR3 contains 13 residues. Trimming left V 1 base short and J 9 bases short, with 12 bases between. CDR3 region: CASSIVSPASYTF. As DNA, the CDR3 is TGTGCCAGTAGTATAGTCAGCCCGGCAAGCTACACCTTC.

On this clone: It is likely a read error, because the conserved phenylalanine at the end of the CDR3 is missing. The gene calls are TRBV5-1 and TRBJ1-2; TRBD1 matches at 7 bases. The ends lost 2 bases at V and 3 bases at J; junction bases unmatched: 1. CDR1 is SGHRS and CDR2 is YFSETQ in the germline V gene. The CDR3 consists of 13 residues. The CDR3 sequence is CASSFDRDYGYTL. The DNA for the CDR3 is TGCGCCAGCAGCTTCGACAGGGACTATGGCTACACCCTC.

CDR3 bases: TGTGCCAGCAGCTTTCAGGGTGAATATGGCTACACCTTC. It is translated as CASSFQGEYGYTF. The chain carries TRBV5-6 and TRBJ1-2, with a tentative D call TRBD1 (5 bases). This CDR3 is built from 13 residues. Germline values: CDR1 SGHDT, CDR2 YYEEEE. The V end lost 2 bases, the J end lost 5 bases, and 10 bases lay between the germline ends.

The chain carries TRBV9 and TRBJ2-5; TRBD2 matches 8 bases. The V and J ends lost 0 bases and 5 bases, in that order; junction bases with no gene match: 6. The CDR3 spans 15 residues. CDR1 and CDR2 from the germline V gene are SGDLS and YYNGEE. CDR3 sequence: CASSVGGAGVETQYF. The DNA of the CDR3 is TGTGCCAGCAGCGTAGGTGGAGCGGGGGTTGAGACCCAGTACTTC.

This clone was observed once. The sample has other DNA sequences that encode this CDR3 too. The CDR3 DNA reads as TGTGCCAGCAGTTTATCAGGGGACGGCTACACCTTC. Translation: CASSLSGDGYTF. The rearrangement joins TRBV27 to TRBJ1-2; possibly TRBD1 for D (5 bases). Between the trimmed V and J ends, which lost 0 bases and 8 bases, there was a span of 7 bases. This CDR3 spans 12 amino acids. CDR1 is MNHEY and CDR2 is SMNVEV in the germline V gene (reference sequence).